The sequence of this T cell receptor beta chain was determined in a study of blood T cells in healthy people across ages. Whole-study findings and limits: Per-million-T-cell TCR beta diversity fell roughly linearly with age. Naive and antigen-experienced cells could not be conclusively compared, given unsorted PBMCs. It was the long-lived donors that had more naive CD4+ cells and higher diversity than aged donors.

Germline V gene lookup returns CDR1 LGHDT and CDR2 YNNKEL (reference sequence). Between the trimmed V and J ends, which lost 1 base and 6 bases, there was a span of 6 bases. This CDR3 is 13 amino acids long. This clonotype has just a few counts. Its antigen is not identified. A sample-barcoded 5' primer and a J-beta primer mix were used in a second PCR of about 7 to 12 cycles. TCRdb redid the calling of the 5' RACE reads with MiXCR, one entry per CDR3 protein. This table has some 700,000 distinct CDR3 sequences, about 42% appearing once. What was sequenced was blood. The sequence was collected from an older woman in good health. The chain uses TRBV3-1 and TRBJ2-2; D remains ambiguous. The DNA of the CDR3 is TGTGCCAGCAGCCAAGTGAGTCCCGGGGAGCTGTTTTTT. Its translation: CASSQVSPGELFF.